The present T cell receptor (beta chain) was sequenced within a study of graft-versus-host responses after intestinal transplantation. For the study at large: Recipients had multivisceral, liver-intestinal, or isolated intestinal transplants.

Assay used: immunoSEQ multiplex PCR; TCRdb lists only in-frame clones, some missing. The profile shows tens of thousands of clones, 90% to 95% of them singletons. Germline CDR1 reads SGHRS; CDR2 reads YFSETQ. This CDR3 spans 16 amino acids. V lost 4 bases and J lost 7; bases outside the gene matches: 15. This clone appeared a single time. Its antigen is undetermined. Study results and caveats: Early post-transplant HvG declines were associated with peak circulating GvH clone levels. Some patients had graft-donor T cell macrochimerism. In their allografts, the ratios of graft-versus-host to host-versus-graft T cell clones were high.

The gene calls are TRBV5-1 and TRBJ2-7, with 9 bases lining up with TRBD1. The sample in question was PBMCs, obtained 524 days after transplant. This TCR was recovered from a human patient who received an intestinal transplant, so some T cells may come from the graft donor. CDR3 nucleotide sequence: TGCGCCAGCAGCCCACAATCTACAGGGGGCAAGGGAGAGCAGTACTTC. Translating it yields CASSPQSTGGKGEQYF.